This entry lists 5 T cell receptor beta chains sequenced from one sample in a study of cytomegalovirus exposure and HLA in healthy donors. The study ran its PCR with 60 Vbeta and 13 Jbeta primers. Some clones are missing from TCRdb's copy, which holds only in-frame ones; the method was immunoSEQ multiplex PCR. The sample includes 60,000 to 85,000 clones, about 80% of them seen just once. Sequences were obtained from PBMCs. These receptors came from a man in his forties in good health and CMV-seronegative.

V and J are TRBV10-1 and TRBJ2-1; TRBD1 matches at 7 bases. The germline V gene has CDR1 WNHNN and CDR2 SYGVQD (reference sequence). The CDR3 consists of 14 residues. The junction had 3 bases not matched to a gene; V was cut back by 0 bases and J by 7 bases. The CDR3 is CASSESGRGNEQFF. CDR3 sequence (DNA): TGCGCCAGCAGTGAGTCGGGCAGGGGGAATGAGCAGTTCTTC.

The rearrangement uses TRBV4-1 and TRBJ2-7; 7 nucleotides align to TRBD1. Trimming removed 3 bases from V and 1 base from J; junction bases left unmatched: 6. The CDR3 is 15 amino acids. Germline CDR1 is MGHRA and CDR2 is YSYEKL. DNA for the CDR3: TGCGCCAGCAGCCATAGACAGGGTTTTTCCTACGAGCAGTACTTC. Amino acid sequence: CASSHRQGFSYEQYF.

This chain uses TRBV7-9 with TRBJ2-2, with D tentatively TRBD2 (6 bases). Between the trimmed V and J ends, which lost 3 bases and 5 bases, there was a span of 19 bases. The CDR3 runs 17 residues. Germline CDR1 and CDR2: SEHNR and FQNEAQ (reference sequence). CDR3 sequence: CASSFSPGQGGTGELFF. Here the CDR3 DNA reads TGTGCCAGCAGCTTCTCCCCGGGTCAAGGAGGGACCGGGGAGCTGTTTTTT.

CDR3 amino acids: CAIRDFKEHNEQFF. CDR3 coding DNA: TGTGCCATTAGGGACTTTAAGGAGCACAATGAGCAGTTCTTC. This sequence joins TRBV10-3 and TRBJ2-1; D is possibly TRBD2 (6 bases). There are 14 residues in the CDR3. Trimming left V 9 bases short and J 5 bases short, with 17 bases between. Germline-derived CDR1 and CDR2 are ENHRY and SYGVKD.

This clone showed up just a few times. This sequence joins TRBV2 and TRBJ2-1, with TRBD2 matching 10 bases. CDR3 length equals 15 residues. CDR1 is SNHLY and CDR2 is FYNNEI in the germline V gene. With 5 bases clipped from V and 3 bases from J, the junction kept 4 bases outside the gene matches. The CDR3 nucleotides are TGTGCCAGCAGTCTTAGCGGGGGGAACTACAATGAGCAGTTCTTC. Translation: CASSLSGGNYNEQFF. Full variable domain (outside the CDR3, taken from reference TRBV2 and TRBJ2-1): EPEVTQTPSHQVTQMGQEVILRCVPISNHLYFYWYRQILGQKVEFLVSFYNNEISEKSEIFDDQFSVERPDGSNFTLKIRSTKLEDSAMYFCASSLSGGNYNEQFFGPGTRLTVL.